This T cell receptor (beta chain) derives from a study of breast tumors, draining lymph nodes, adjacent tissues. General study results and limits: Tumor repertoires ranked between lymph nodes and nontumor tissue in diversity, with V and J gene preferences. Tumor T cell lymph node origin was a supported hypothesis, not proven. Compared with basal-like, luminal-like tumors shared significantly more repertoire with nontumor tissue. Most tumor T cells seemingly derive from lymph node, then expand in tumor.

V lost 1 base and J 4 bases, leaving 9 bases between the germline ends. The CDR3 consists of 15 residues. CDR1 is SGHRS and CDR2 is YFSETQ in the germline V gene. This clonotype was counted between two and nine times. Its antigen remains unidentified. TCRdb re-derived calls from the multiplex PCR reads in MiXCR, one entry per CDR3 protein. The repertoire includes approximately 230,000 distinct CDR3 sequences, roughly a third of them detected once, and approximately 4% sits in the top ten. Breast cancer patients provided tissue from their axillary draining lymph nodes. The sequencing input was axillary lymph node tissue. The clonotype comes from a female donor with breast cancer. Some clones in this sample may be carry-over from other donors' samples. This sequence joins TRBV5-1 and TRBJ2-6; D may be TRBD1 (6 bases). CDR3 amino acids: CASSLSGTGANVLTF. The CDR3 DNA sequence: TGCGCCAGCAGCTTGTCAGGGACAGGGGCCAACGTCCTGACTTTC.